This T cell receptor beta chain comes out of a study of blood T cell repertoires in COVID-19. Study details: The origin of the acute and convalescent COVID-19 samples was the United States, Italy and Spain. From T cells, B-cell-depleted T cells, or PBMCs came the material, which was cDNA or gDNA.

Grouping used clinical history reported by participants in a survey and questionnaire. From germline, CDR1 is MNHEY and CDR2 SVGAGI. Trimming removed 6 bases at V and 0 bases at J, with 9 bases between. The CDR3 has 14 residues. TCRdb's table, derived via immunoSEQ multiplex PCR, lists solely in-frame clones and lacks some. Among 250,000 or so clones, about 80% were seen once, and the ten largest hold around 3.6%. The sequenced sample was PBMCs or T cells enriched from blood (not recorded which). The chain employs TRBV6-5 and TRBJ2-1, with D possibly being TRBD2 (6 bases). The clonotype originates from a man in his forties or fifties who had recovered from COVID-19. CDR3 DNA sequence: TGTGCCAGCAGATTAGCGGACTCCTACAATGAGCAGTTCTTC. Translation gives CASRLADSYNEQFF.